The rows below give T cell receptor beta chains drawn from one sample of a study of cytomegalovirus exposure and HLA in healthy donors. Sequenced by immunoSEQ multiplex PCR; TCRdb stores in-frame clones only, minus some. Among tens of thousands of clones listed, more than 70% were seen once. Input material: PBMCs. The receptors derive from a male donor in good health and CMV-seronegative. CDR3s include the opening cysteine and the closing phenylalanine or tryptophan. D genes are given only for firm matches. Clone size is shown for a subset of rows, as once, few, many or a class of expanded clone.

TRBV5-4	.	TRBJ1-2	TRBD1	CASSLGGPQGALNYGYTF	TGTGCCAGCAGCTTGGGGGGCCCACAGGGGGCGCTCAACTATGGCTACACCTTC
TRBV7-2	.	TRBJ2-7	.	CASSLSGPYEQYF	TGTGCCAGCAGCTTAAGCGGACCCTACGAGCAGTACTTC
TRBV5-6	few	TRBJ2-1	.	CASSLGGGSEQFF	TGTGCCAGCAGCTTGGGGGGTGGGAGTGAGCAGTTCTTC
TRBV4-3	few	TRBJ2-7	TRBD2	CASSQGLAGEAYEQYF	TGCGCCAGCAGCCAAGGACTAGCGGGGGAAGCCTACGAGCAGTACTTC
TRBV18	.	TRBJ2-7	TRBD2	CASSPSGDSYEQYF	TGTGCCAGCTCACCAAGCGGGGACTCCTACGAGCAGTACTTC
TRBV5-1	.	TRBJ2-7	TRBD1	CASSYPSTGTYEQYF	TGCGCCAGCAGCTACCCGTCGACAGGGACCTACGAGCAGTACTTC
TRBV7-2	.	TRBJ2-3	TRBD2	CASSSTSGEADTQYF	TGTGCCAGCAGCTCGACTAGCGGGGAAGCAGATACGCAGTATTTT
TRBV10-3	.	TRBJ2-5	TRBD1	CAISPPDRGAGEQYF	TGTGCCATCAGTCCCCCGGACAGGGGGGCTGGGGAGCAGTACTTC
TRBV2	.	TRBJ1-5	TRBD1	CASSVHSGTDSNQPQHF	TGTGCCAGCAGTGTACACTCCGGGACAGATAGCAATCAGCCCCAGCATTTT
TRBV19	.	TRBJ1-5	TRBD1	CASSLWTGGNQPQHF	TGTGCCAGTAGCCTTTGGACAGGGGGTAATCAGCCCCAGCATTTT
TRBV6-6	few	TRBJ1-3	TRBD1	CASSLGQGNTIYF	TGTGCCAGCAGTTTGGGACAGGGAAACACCATATATTTT
TRBV7-2	.	TRBJ2-1	TRBD1	CASSDRVGLHNEQFF	TGTGCCAGCAGCGACAGGGTAGGCTTACACAATGAGCAGTTCTTC
TRBV6-1	.	TRBJ2-7	.	CATRSQTLGEIQYF	TGTGCCACCCGGTCCCAAACTCTAGGGGAAATTCAGTACTTC
TRBV7-2	.	TRBJ1-2	.	CASSLTSRDYGYTF	TGTGCCAGCAGCCTTACTAGCAGGGACTATGGCTACACCTTC
TRBV5-1	.	TRBJ2-3	TRBD2	CASTPGGAKDTQYF	TGCGCCAGCACCCCCGGGGGGGCCAAAGATACGCAGTATTTT
TRBV5-6	.	TRBJ1-2	TRBD1	CASSLAQGGVYGYTF	TGTGCCAGCAGCTTGGCCCAGGGGGGCGTCTATGGCTACACCTTC
TRBV2	.	TRBJ2-7	TRBD1	CASTIRDRPYEQYF	TGTGCGAGTACTATCCGGGACAGACCCTACGAGCAGTACTTC
TRBV13	.	TRBJ2-7	.	CASSPRDNGYEQYF	TGTGCCAGCAGCCCCCGGGACAACGGCTACGAGCAGTACTTC
TRBV7-9	.	TRBJ2-1	TRBD2	CASSLGLADNEQFF	TGTGCCAGCAGCTTGGGACTAGCAGACAATGAGCAGTTCTTC
TRBV2	.	TRBJ1-2	.	CAGRQVYGYTF	TGTGCCGGAAGACAGGTCTATGGCTACACCTTC
TRBV18	.	TRBJ2-6	.	CASSDGTLSSGANVLTF	TGTGCCAGCTCAGACGGGACACTAAGCTCTGGGGCCAACGTCCTGACTTTC
TRBV20-1	.	TRBJ2-7	.	CSARTGHRGYF	TGCAGTGCTAGAACAGGACATCGAGGGTACTTC
TRBV7-3	once	TRBJ1-1	.	CASSLTGGWNTEAFF	TGTGCCAGCAGCTTAACGGGAGGTTGGAACACTGAAGCTTTCTTT
TRBV7-9	.	TRBJ2-1	TRBD2	CASSLTPGGSNNEQFF	TGTGCCAGCAGCCTGACCCCCGGGGGGTCTAACAATGAGCAGTTCTTC
TRBV2	.	TRBJ1-1	TRBD1	CASSSGQGGEAFF	TGTGCCAGCAGCTCGGGACAGGGCGGGGAGGCTTTCTTT
TRBV29-1	.	TRBJ1-3	.	CSGLSTLEGNTIYF	TGCAGCGGACTGTCAACCCTGGAGGGAAACACCATATATTTT